This TCR beta chain was sequenced during a study of vaccination and CD4 T cells after COVID-19. About the study: Stimulation of the cells used overlapping spike peptide pools from SARS-CoV-2 and from the common cold coronaviruses HCoV-NL63, HCoV-OC43 and HCoV-229E.

Indicated treatment: roughly 11-day PBMC culture with coronavirus spike peptide pools or control peptides (ViraFEST assay). In the ViraFEST assay, peptide-pool expansion preceded TCR sequencing of expanded clonotypes. Researchers grew the cells for around 9 days and then pulled out CD4+ T cells by negative selection. Cultured CD4+ T-cell DNA underwent Oncomine TCR Beta short-read sequencing. TCRdb reprocessed the PCR reads with MiXCR, giving one entry per CDR3 protein. The data contain around 16,000 distinct CDR3 sequences, roughly 56% of them singletons. The V and J ends lost 7 bases and 6 bases, in that order; junction bases with no gene match: 16. The CDR3 extends over 16 amino acids. Germline CDR1 and CDR2: SNHLY and FYNNEI. Turning to this clonotype: The antigen is not known.

This receptor was identified in a human donor with COVID-19. This chain connects TRBV2 to TRBJ2-7; 9 nucleotides align to TRBD1. The source material was cultured CD4+ T cells from blood, sampled after SARS-CoV-2 vaccination. CDR3 sequence reads: CASTSLGGQGVAEQYF. The CDR3, as DNA: TGTGCCAGCACCTCCCTTGGGGGACAGGGAGTTGCCGAGCAGTACTTC.